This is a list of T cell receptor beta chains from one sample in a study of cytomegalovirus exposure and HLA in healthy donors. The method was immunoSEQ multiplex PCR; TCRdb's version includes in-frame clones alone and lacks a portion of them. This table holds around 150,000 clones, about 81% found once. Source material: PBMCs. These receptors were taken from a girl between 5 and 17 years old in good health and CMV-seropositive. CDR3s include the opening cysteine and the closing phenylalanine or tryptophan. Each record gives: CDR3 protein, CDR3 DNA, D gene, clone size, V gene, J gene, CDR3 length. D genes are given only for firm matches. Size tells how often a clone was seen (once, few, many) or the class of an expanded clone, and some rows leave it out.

CDR3 protein: CASSFSGSYNEQFF; CDR3 DNA: TGTGCCAGCAGCTTTAGCGGCTCCTACAATGAGCAGTTCTTC; D gene: -; clone size: -; V gene: TRBV25-1; J gene: TRBJ2-1; CDR3 length: 14
CDR3 protein: CASLTGGGTEAFF; CDR3 DNA: TGTGCCAGCCTGACAGGGGGCGGGACTGAAGCTTTCTTT; D gene: TRBD1; clone size: -; V gene: TRBV28; J gene: TRBJ1-1; CDR3 length: 13
CDR3 protein: CASRDPGQMREKLFF; CDR3 DNA: TGTGCCAGCAGGGATCCGGGACAGATGAGGGAAAAACTGTTTTTT; D gene: TRBD1; clone size: few; V gene: TRBV28; J gene: TRBJ1-4; CDR3 length: 15
CDR3 protein: CASSLRGTGGNTIYF; CDR3 DNA: TGTGCCAGCAGCTTAAGGGGGACGGGAGGAAACACCATATATTTT; D gene: -; clone size: -; V gene: TRBV13; J gene: TRBJ1-3; CDR3 length: 15
CDR3 protein: CASSLGAGFGDEQYF; CDR3 DNA: TGTGCCAGCAGTTTAGGAGCGGGCTTTGGAGACGAGCAGTACTTC; D gene: -; clone size: once; V gene: TRBV27; J gene: TRBJ2-7; CDR3 length: 15
CDR3 protein: CASSPPTGGGELFF; CDR3 DNA: TGTGCCAGCTCACCTCCGACAGGCGGCGGGGAGCTGTTTTTT; D gene: -; clone size: once; V gene: TRBV18; J gene: TRBJ2-2; CDR3 length: 14
CDR3 protein: CASSYNRDRATDTQYF; CDR3 DNA: TGTGCCAGCAGTTACAACCGGGACAGGGCCACAGATACGCAGTATTTT; D gene: TRBD1; clone size: -; V gene: TRBV6-5; J gene: TRBJ2-3; CDR3 length: 16
CDR3 protein: CASSQDSREGFSYNEQFF; CDR3 DNA: TGCGCCAGCAGCCAAGATTCACGGGAGGGGTTTTCCTACAATGAGCAGTTCTTC; D gene: TRBD2; clone size: -; V gene: TRBV4-1; J gene: TRBJ2-1; CDR3 length: 18
CDR3 protein: CASSSGVLGNTIYF; CDR3 DNA: TGTGCCAGCAGCTCAGGGGTCCTCGGAAACACCATATATTTT; D gene: -; clone size: -; V gene: TRBV6-6; J gene: TRBJ1-3; CDR3 length: 14
CDR3 protein: CASSPRTGQGAERRYF; CDR3 DNA: TGCGCCAGCAGCCCCCGGACGGGACAGGGAGCCGAGCGAAGGTACTTC; D gene: TRBD1; clone size: -; V gene: TRBV5-1; J gene: TRBJ2-7; CDR3 length: 16
CDR3 protein: CSSSLGRTGELFF; CDR3 DNA: TGTTCCAGCAGCTTAGGGAGAACCGGGGAGCTGTTTTTT; D gene: -; clone size: -; V gene: TRBV7-9; J gene: TRBJ2-2; CDR3 length: 13
CDR3 protein: CASSPGAYDTEAFF; CDR3 DNA: TGTGCCAGCTCACCAGGGGCATATGATACTGAAGCTTTCTTT; D gene: -; clone size: -; V gene: TRBV18; J gene: TRBJ1-1; CDR3 length: 14
CDR3 protein: CASEGQGADTQYF; CDR3 DNA: TGCGCCAGCGAAGGACAGGGGGCGGATACGCAGTATTTT; D gene: TRBD1; clone size: -; V gene: TRBV5-1; J gene: TRBJ2-3; CDR3 length: 13
CDR3 protein: CASSLRGTGFDSEAFF; CDR3 DNA: TGTGCCAGCAGTTTAAGGGGGACAGGGTTTGATAGTGAAGCTTTCTTT; D gene: TRBD1; clone size: -; V gene: TRBV27; J gene: TRBJ1-1; CDR3 length: 16
CDR3 protein: CASSLVQGADTQYF; CDR3 DNA: TGCGCCAGCAGCTTGGTGCAGGGGGCAGATACGCAGTATTTT; D gene: TRBD1; clone size: -; V gene: TRBV5-1; J gene: TRBJ2-3; CDR3 length: 14
CDR3 protein: CASSDLRQGANQPQHF; CDR3 DNA: TGTGCCAGCAGTGACCTTAGACAGGGGGCGAATCAGCCCCAGCATTTT; D gene: TRBD1; clone size: once; V gene: TRBV6-1; J gene: TRBJ1-5; CDR3 length: 16
CDR3 protein: CASSFHRPAGNTIYF; CDR3 DNA: TGTGCCAGTAGTTTTCACAGGCCAGCTGGAAACACCATATATTTT; D gene: -; clone size: -; V gene: TRBV19; J gene: TRBJ1-3; CDR3 length: 15
CDR3 protein: CASSATRNSYEQYF; CDR3 DNA: TGTGCCAGCAGCGCGACTAGGAATTCCTACGAGCAGTACTTC; D gene: -; clone size: -; V gene: TRBV7-3; J gene: TRBJ2-7; CDR3 length: 14
CDR3 protein: CASSLALRGPLARTYGYTF; CDR3 DNA: TGTGCCAGCAGCTTAGCGCTGCGGGGCCCGCTCGCCAGGACTTATGGCTACACCTTC; D gene: -; clone size: -; V gene: TRBV7-9; J gene: TRBJ1-2; CDR3 length: 19
CDR3 protein: CASSLGPDRGPNQPQHF; CDR3 DNA: TGTGCCAGCAGCTTAGGGCCGGACAGGGGGCCCAATCAGCCCCAGCATTTT; D gene: TRBD1; clone size: -; V gene: TRBV11-2; J gene: TRBJ1-5; CDR3 length: 17
CDR3 protein: CASSVYSMNTEAFF; CDR3 DNA: TGTGCCAGCAGTGTCTACTCCATGAACACTGAAGCTTTCTTT; D gene: -; clone size: -; V gene: TRBV6-5; J gene: TRBJ1-1; CDR3 length: 14
CDR3 protein: CASSLQDNSYGYTF; CDR3 DNA: TGTGCCAGCAGCTTACAGGACAACAGTTATGGCTACACCTTC; D gene: -; clone size: -; V gene: TRBV7-9; J gene: TRBJ1-2; CDR3 length: 14
CDR3 protein: CASRPDSAGELFF; CDR3 DNA: TGTGCCAGCAGACCGGACTCGGCCGGGGAGCTGTTTTTT; D gene: -; clone size: -; V gene: TRBV7-2; J gene: TRBJ2-2; CDR3 length: 13
CDR3 protein: CSVGQGAAYEQYF; CDR3 DNA: TGCAGCGTTGGACAGGGGGCCGCCTACGAGCAGTACTTC; D gene: TRBD1; clone size: -; V gene: TRBV29-1; J gene: TRBJ2-7; CDR3 length: 13
CDR3 protein: CASSLGLAGLVLTDTQYF; CDR3 DNA: TGTGCCAGCAGCTTAGGACTAGCGGGGCTAGTACTCACAGATACGCAGTATTTT; D gene: TRBD2; clone size: few; V gene: TRBV7-2; J gene: TRBJ2-3; CDR3 length: 18
CDR3 protein: CASSLLPSTGNKNIQYF; CDR3 DNA: TGTGCCAGCAGTTTGCTACCGAGCACAGGGAACAAAAACATTCAGTACTTC; D gene: -; clone size: -; V gene: TRBV28; J gene: TRBJ2-4; CDR3 length: 17
CDR3 protein: CASSLTGYEQYF; CDR3 DNA: TGTGCCAGCAGCCTGACAGGCTACGAGCAGTACTTC; D gene: -; clone size: -; V gene: TRBV28; J gene: TRBJ2-7; CDR3 length: 12
CDR3 protein: CASSLPAEGVTEAFF; CDR3 DNA: TGTGCCAGCAGTTTACCTGCAGAGGGTGTCACTGAAGCTTTCTTT; D gene: -; clone size: -; V gene: TRBV28; J gene: TRBJ1-1; CDR3 length: 15
CDR3 protein: CAISESRAVGGWDTEAFF; CDR3 DNA: TGTGCCATCAGTGAGTCCCGGGCGGTAGGGGGATGGGACACTGAAGCTTTCTTT; D gene: -; clone size: -; V gene: TRBV10-3; J gene: TRBJ1-1; CDR3 length: 18
CDR3 protein: CASRRRQGAYEQYF; CDR3 DNA: TGTGCCAGCAGGAGACGGCAGGGGGCCTACGAGCAGTACTTC; D gene: TRBD1; clone size: -; V gene: TRBV27; J gene: TRBJ2-7; CDR3 length: 14
CDR3 protein: CASSLLPGQGPNYGYTF; CDR3 DNA: TGTGCCAGCAGCTTACTCCCGGGACAGGGGCCTAACTATGGCTACACCTTC; D gene: TRBD1; clone size: -; V gene: TRBV7-2; J gene: TRBJ1-2; CDR3 length: 17
CDR3 protein: CASSIGGDRDTQYF; CDR3 DNA: TGTGCCAGTAGTATTGGGGGGGACCGCGATACGCAGTATTTT; D gene: TRBD2; clone size: -; V gene: TRBV19; J gene: TRBJ2-3; CDR3 length: 14
CDR3 protein: CSEQGPDEQYF; CDR3 DNA: TGCAGCGAACAGGGGCCCGACGAGCAGTACTTC; D gene: TRBD1; clone size: -; V gene: TRBV29-1; J gene: TRBJ2-7; CDR3 length: 11
CDR3 protein: CASSLGERIFYNEQFF; CDR3 DNA: TGCGCCAGCAGCTTGGGGGAGCGGATTTTCTACAATGAGCAGTTCTTC; D gene: -; clone size: -; V gene: TRBV5-1; J gene: TRBJ2-1; CDR3 length: 16
CDR3 protein: CASISDRGAFF; CDR3 DNA: TGTGCCAGCATCTCAGATCGCGGAGCTTTCTTT; D gene: -; clone size: -; V gene: TRBV28; J gene: TRBJ1-1; CDR3 length: 11
CDR3 protein: CAWSPFRDIQYF; CDR3 DNA: TGTGCCTGGAGTCCATTTCGGGACATTCAGTACTTC; D gene: -; clone size: -; V gene: TRBV30; J gene: TRBJ2-4; CDR3 length: 12
CDR3 protein: CASLRTSGGSYEQFF; CDR3 DNA: TGTGCCAGCTTACGGACTAGCGGGGGGTCGTATGAGCAGTTCTTC; D gene: TRBD2; clone size: few; V gene: TRBV6-1; J gene: TRBJ2-1; CDR3 length: 15
CDR3 protein: CSSSLLGQGQETQYF; CDR3 DNA: TGTTCCAGCAGCTTATTGGGACAGGGTCAAGAGACCCAGTACTTC; D gene: TRBD1; clone size: -; V gene: TRBV7-9; J gene: TRBJ2-5; CDR3 length: 15
CDR3 protein: CASSLVLNEQFF; CDR3 DNA: TGTGCCAGCAGCTTGGTACTCAATGAGCAGTTCTTC; D gene: -; clone size: -; V gene: TRBV5-8; J gene: TRBJ2-1; CDR3 length: 12
CDR3 protein: CASSPSGTEDEQFF; CDR3 DNA: TGTGCCAGCTCACCTTCCGGGACAGAAGACGAGCAGTTCTTC; D gene: TRBD1; clone size: once; V gene: TRBV18; J gene: TRBJ2-1; CDR3 length: 14
CDR3 protein: CASSLSLGWTGMGNEQFF; CDR3 DNA: TGTGCCAGCAGCTTAAGTCTAGGGTGGACAGGGATGGGGAATGAGCAGTTCTTC; D gene: TRBD1; clone size: -; V gene: TRBV7-2; J gene: TRBJ2-1; CDR3 length: 18
CDR3 protein: CASSQEHRDISGNTIYF; CDR3 DNA: TGTGCCAGCAGCCAAGAGCACAGGGACATCTCTGGAAACACCATATATTTT; D gene: -; clone size: -; V gene: TRBV4-2; J gene: TRBJ1-3; CDR3 length: 17
CDR3 protein: CASSTARGRQYF; CDR3 DNA: TGTGCCAGCAGCACGGCGCGGGGCAGGCAGTACTTC; D gene: -; clone size: -; V gene: TRBV7-9; J gene: TRBJ2-7; CDR3 length: 12
CDR3 protein: CASSLRWDRYQPQHF; CDR3 DNA: TGTGCCAGCAGTTTGAGATGGGACAGATATCAGCCCCAGCATTTT; D gene: TRBD1; clone size: -; V gene: TRBV27; J gene: TRBJ1-5; CDR3 length: 15
CDR3 protein: CASSPTRDYGYTF; CDR3 DNA: TGTGCCAGCTCACCAACGCGGGACTATGGCTACACCTTC; D gene: -; clone size: -; V gene: TRBV18; J gene: TRBJ1-2; CDR3 length: 13